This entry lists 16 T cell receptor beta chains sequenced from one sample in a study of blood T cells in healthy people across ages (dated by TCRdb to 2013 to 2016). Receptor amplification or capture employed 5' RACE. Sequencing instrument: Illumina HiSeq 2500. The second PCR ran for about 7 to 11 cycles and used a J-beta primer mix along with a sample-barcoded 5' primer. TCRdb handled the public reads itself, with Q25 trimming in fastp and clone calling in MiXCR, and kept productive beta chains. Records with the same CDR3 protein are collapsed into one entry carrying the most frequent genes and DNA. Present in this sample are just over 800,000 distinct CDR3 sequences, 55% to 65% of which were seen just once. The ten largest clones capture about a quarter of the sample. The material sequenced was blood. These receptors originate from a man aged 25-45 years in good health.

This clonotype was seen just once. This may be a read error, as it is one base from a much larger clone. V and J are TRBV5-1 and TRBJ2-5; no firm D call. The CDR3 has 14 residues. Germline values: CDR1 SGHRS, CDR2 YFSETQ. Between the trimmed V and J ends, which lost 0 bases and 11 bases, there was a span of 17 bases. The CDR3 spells CASSLDLQINEQYF. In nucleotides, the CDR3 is TGCGCCAGCAGCTTGGACTTACAGATCAATGAGCAGTACTTC.

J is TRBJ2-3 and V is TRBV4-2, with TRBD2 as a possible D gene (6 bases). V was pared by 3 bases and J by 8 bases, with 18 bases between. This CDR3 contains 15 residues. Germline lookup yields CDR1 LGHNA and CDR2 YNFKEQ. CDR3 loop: CASSQGLGEAVTQYF. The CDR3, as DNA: TGTGCCAGCAGCCAGGGACTCGGGGAGGCGGTTACGCAGTATTTT.

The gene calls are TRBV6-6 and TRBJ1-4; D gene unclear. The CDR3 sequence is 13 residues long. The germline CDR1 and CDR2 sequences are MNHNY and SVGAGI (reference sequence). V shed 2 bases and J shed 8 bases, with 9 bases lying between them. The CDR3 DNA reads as TGTGCCAGCAGTTACAGGGCGTGGGAAAAACTGTTTTTT. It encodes CASSYRAWEKLFF.

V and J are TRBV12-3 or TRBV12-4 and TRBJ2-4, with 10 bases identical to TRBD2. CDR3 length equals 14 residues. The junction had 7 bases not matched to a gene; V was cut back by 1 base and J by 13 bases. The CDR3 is CASSLGAGGQEQYF. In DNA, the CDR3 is TGTGCCAGCAGTTTAGGAGCGGGGGGGCAAGAGCAGTACTTC.

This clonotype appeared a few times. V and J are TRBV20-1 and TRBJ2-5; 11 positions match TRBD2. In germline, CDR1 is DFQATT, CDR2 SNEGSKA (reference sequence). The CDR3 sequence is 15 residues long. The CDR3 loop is CDSDSGGDRTETQYF. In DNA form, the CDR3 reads TGCGACTCAGATAGCGGGGGGGACCGTACGGAGACCCAGTACTTC.

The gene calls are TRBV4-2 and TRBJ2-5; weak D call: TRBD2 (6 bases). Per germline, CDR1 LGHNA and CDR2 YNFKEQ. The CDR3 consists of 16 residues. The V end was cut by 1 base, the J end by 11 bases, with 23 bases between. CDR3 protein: CASSQALADRSYGQYF. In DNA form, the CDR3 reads TGTGCCAGCAGCCAAGCCTTAGCGGACCGCTCCTACGGGCAGTACTTC.

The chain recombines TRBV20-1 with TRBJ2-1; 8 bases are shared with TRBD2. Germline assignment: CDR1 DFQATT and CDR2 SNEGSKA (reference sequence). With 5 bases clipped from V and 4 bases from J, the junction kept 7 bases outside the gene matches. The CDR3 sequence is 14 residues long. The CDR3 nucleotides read TGCAGTGCTCCCGGGGTAGCGGGATACAATGAGCAGTTCTTC. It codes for CSAPGVAGYNEQFF.

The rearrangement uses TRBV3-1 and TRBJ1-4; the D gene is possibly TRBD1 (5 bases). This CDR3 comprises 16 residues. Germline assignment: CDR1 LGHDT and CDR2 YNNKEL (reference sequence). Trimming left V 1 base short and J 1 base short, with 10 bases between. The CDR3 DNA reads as TGTGCCAGCAGCCAAGGCCAGGGAGTAACTAATGAAAAACTGTTTTTT. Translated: CASSQGQGVTNEKLFF.

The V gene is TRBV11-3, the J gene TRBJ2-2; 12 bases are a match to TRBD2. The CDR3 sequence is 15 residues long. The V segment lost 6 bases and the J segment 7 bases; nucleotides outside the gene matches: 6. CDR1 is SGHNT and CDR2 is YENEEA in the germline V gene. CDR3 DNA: TGTGCCAGCAGTTCTAGCGGGGGGGCCAGCGGGGAGCTGTTTTTT. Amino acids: CASSSSGGASGELFF. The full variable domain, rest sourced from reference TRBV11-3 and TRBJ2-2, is EAGVVQSPRYKIIEKKQPVAFWCNPISGHNTLYWYLQNLGQGPELLIRYENEEAVDDSQLPKDRFSAERLKGVDSTLKIQPAELGDSAVYLCASSSSGGASGELFFGEGSRLTVL.

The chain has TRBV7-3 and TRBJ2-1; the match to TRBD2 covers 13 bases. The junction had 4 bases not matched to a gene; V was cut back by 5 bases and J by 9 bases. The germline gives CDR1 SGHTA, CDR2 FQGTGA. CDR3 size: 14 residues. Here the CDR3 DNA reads TGTGCCAGCAGCATGACTAGCGGGGGGTTTGAGCAGTTCTTC. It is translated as CASSMTSGGFEQFF.

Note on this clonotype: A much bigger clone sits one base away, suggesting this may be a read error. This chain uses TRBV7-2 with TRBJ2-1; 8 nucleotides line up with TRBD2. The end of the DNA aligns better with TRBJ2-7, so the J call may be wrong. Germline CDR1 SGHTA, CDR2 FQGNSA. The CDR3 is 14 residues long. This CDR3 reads CASSNPGLVNEQYF. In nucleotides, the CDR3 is TGTGCCAGCAGCAACCCGGGACTAGTCAATGAGCAGTACTTC.

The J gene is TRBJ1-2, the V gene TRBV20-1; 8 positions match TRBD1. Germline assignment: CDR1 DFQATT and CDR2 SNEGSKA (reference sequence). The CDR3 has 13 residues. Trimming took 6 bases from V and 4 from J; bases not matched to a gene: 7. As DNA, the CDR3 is TGCAGTGCCGATTCCGGGACAGGCTATGGCTACACCTTC. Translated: CSADSGTGYGYTF.

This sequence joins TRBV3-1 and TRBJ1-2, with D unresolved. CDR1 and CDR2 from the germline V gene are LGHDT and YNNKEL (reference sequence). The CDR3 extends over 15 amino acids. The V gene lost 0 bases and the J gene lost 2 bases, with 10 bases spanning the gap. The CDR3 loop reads CASSQDGLGNYGYTF. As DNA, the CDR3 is TGTGCCAGCAGCCAAGACGGGCTCGGGAACTATGGCTACACCTTC.

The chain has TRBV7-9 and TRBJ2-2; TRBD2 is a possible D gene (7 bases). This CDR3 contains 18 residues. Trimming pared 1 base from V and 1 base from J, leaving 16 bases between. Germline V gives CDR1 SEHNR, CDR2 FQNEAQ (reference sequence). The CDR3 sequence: CASSLGGPGGRNTGELFF. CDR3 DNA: TGTGCCAGCAGCTTAGGGGGCCCGGGGGGCCGGAACACCGGGGAGCTGTTTTTT.

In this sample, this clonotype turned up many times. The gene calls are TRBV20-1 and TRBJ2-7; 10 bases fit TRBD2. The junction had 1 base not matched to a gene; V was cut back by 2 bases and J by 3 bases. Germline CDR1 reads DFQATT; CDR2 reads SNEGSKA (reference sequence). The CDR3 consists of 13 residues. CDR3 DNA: TGCAGTGCTAGAAGCGGGGGGGTCTACGAGCAGTACTTC. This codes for CSARSGGVYEQYF.

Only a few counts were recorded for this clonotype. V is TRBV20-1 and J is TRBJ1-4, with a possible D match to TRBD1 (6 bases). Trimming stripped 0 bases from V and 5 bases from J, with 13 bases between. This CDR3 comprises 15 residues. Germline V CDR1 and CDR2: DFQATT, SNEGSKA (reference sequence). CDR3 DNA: TGCAGTGCTAGAGATGCGGGGGCATCGAATGAAAAACTGTTTTTT. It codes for CSARDAGASNEKLFF.